What follows are 15 T cell receptor beta chains derived from one specimen sequenced in a study of T cells after yellow fever vaccination. TCRdb reanalysed the 5' RACE reads using MiXCR and keeps one entry per CDR3 protein. Among hundreds of thousands of distinct CDR3 sequences listed, about an eighth were seen once. Material: CD4+ T cells sorted from PBMCs, obtained 15 days after the yellow fever booster vaccination. These receptors were taken from a man aged 18 to 29 who received the YFV17D yellow fever vaccine.

This sequence joins TRBV29-1 and TRBJ1-2, with D perhaps matching TRBD1 (5 bases). This CDR3 spans 13 amino acids. Trimming removed 4 bases at V and 7 bases at J, with 16 bases between. Germline values: CDR1 SQVTM, CDR2 ANQGSEA. The CDR3 sequence: CSVGSNNRPGYTF. The CDR3 nucleotides read TGCAGCGTTGGATCTAATAACAGGCCTGGCTACACCTTC.

This clonotype was recorded a few times. The CDR3 DNA reads TGCAGTGCCGGTCTCATTAGCGGGGGGAGCACAGATACGCAGTATTTT. This sequence encodes CSAGLISGGSTDTQYF. This chain joins TRBV20-1 and TRBJ2-3, with TRBD2 matching 10 bases. J was trimmed by 0 bases and V by 6 bases; bases with no gene match: 9. The CDR3 consists of 16 residues. Germline CDR1 is DFQATT and CDR2 is SNEGSKA (reference sequence).

This clonotype occurred a few times. J is TRBJ1-2 and V is TRBV4-1; the match to TRBD1 covers 7 bases. The junction had 16 bases not matched to a gene; V was cut back by 2 bases and J by 7 bases. Germline CDR1 MGHRA, CDR2 YSYEKL. This CDR3 is built from 17 residues. CDR3 loop: CASSQLAWRGRRSGYTF. DNA for the CDR3: TGCGCCAGCAGCCAACTTGCCTGGAGGGGGCGCAGGTCTGGCTACACCTTC.

J is TRBJ1-1 and V is TRBV7-2; D remains unclear. CDR1 is SGHTA and CDR2 is FQGNSA in the germline V gene. The CDR3 runs to 14 residues. Trimming left V 5 bases short and J 1 base short, with 11 bases between. The CDR3 spells CASSLRNSNTEAFF. The CDR3 DNA is TGTGCCAGCAGCCTACGAAACTCGAACACTGAAGCTTTCTTT.

The chain is built from TRBV20-1 and TRBJ1-1, with TRBD1 matching 9 bases. The CDR3 runs to 14 residues. V shed 6 bases, J shed 1 base, and the junction held 6 bases outside the gene matches. Germline V gene lookup returns CDR1 DFQATT and CDR2 SNEGSKA (reference sequence). The CDR3 DNA reads TGCAGTGCCCCGAGACAGGGGGGGAACACTGAAGCTTTCTTT. Amino acid sequence: CSAPRQGGNTEAFF.

This clonotype has only a few counts. J is TRBJ1-3 and V is TRBV7-6; 8 nucleotides align to TRBD1. Germline-derived CDR1 and CDR2 are SGHVS and FNYEAQ. This CDR3 comprises 14 residues. Unmatched junction bases numbered 0, after V lost 3 bases and J lost 2 bases. In nucleotides, the CDR3 is TGTGCCAGCAGCTTGGACAGGGCTGGAAACACCATATATTTT. Translation gives CASSLDRAGNTIYF.

In this sample, this clonotype turned up a few times. The chain is built from TRBV10-3 and TRBJ2-3, with D unresolved. The CDR3 has 19 residues. Germline-derived CDR1 and CDR2 are ENHRY and SYGVKD. With 5 bases removed from V and 6 bases from J, the gap between germline ends came to 30 bases. CDR3 sequence: CAISKGRSLDRSKGDTQYF. The CDR3 DNA is TGTGCCATCAGTAAGGGCAGGTCCCTTGATCGTTCTAAAGGGGATACGCAGTATTTT.

This clonotype appeared many times. The V and J genes are TRBV5-1 and TRBJ2-5, with D possibly matching TRBD2 (5 bases). Trimming removed 0 bases from V and 4 bases from J, with 16 bases in between. CDR3 size: 16 residues. Germline values: CDR1 SGHRS, CDR2 YFSETQ. The DNA for the CDR3 is TGCGCCAGCAGCTTGGCCAGGACTGTGATCGGAGAGACCCAGTACTTC. Translation: CASSLARTVIGETQYF.

This clonotype came up a few times. The chain uses TRBV7-2 and TRBJ2-5, with TRBD2 identical over 9 bases. The CDR3 loop spans 13 amino acids. The junction had 1 base not matched to a gene; V was cut back by 5 bases and J by 3 bases. Germline V gene lookup returns CDR1 SGHTA and CDR2 FQGNSA. Here the CDR3 DNA reads TGTGCCAGCAGCAGACTAGCGGAAGAGACCCAGTACTTC. Its translation is CASSRLAEETQYF.

The J gene is TRBJ1-1, the V gene TRBV19, with D tentatively TRBD1 (5 bases). V was trimmed by 3 bases and J by 5 bases, leaving 10 bases between them. CDR3 size: 13 residues. Germline assignment: CDR1 LNHDA and CDR2 SQIVND (reference sequence). The CDR3 here is CASSMLRDTEAFF. In nucleotides, the CDR3 is TGTGCCAGTAGTATGCTCAGGGATACTGAAGCTTTCTTT.

This clonotype has just a few counts. In nucleotides, the CDR3 is TGTGCCAGCAGGGTGGGGCGCAATGTGTACCAAGAGACCCAGTACTTC. Its protein is CASRVGRNVYQETQYF. The gene calls are TRBV7-9 and TRBJ2-5; tentative D call: TRBD1 (5 bases). The germline V gene encodes CDR1 SEHNR and CDR2 FQNEAQ (reference sequence). The CDR3 is 16 residues long. V lost 6 bases and J lost 0, with 17 bases in between.

The CDR3 DNA sequence: TGTGCCAGCAGCTTAGTGGGCGGAGGGATCAACACCGGGGAGCTGTTTTTT. It specifies CASSLVGGGINTGELFF. This sequence joins TRBV11-1 and TRBJ2-2; possibly TRBD2 for D (6 bases). Germline CDR1 reads SGHAT; CDR2 reads FQDESV (reference sequence). The CDR3 covers 17 residues. The V end lost 1 base, the J end lost 2 bases, and 14 bases lay between the germline ends. The variable domain in full, with the rest retrieved from reference TRBV11-1 and TRBJ2-2, is EAEVAQSPRYKITEKSQAVAFWCDPISGHATLYWYRQILGQGPELLVQFQDESVVDDSQLPKDRFSAERLKGVDSTLKIQPAELGDSAMYLCASSLVGGGINTGELFFGEGSRLTVL.

This clonotype was seen ten or more times. V usage is TRBV29-1 and J usage is TRBJ1-1, with D perhaps TRBD1 (5 bases). Trimming cost V 7 bases and J 1 base, with 13 bases left between them. The CDR3 runs to 13 residues. Germline V gives CDR1 SQVTM, CDR2 ANQGSEA. In DNA form, the CDR3 reads TGCAGCGCTCGGACACTTACGAACACTGAAGCTTTCTTT. Amino acid sequence: CSARTLTNTEAFF.

The chain recombines TRBV5-1 with TRBJ1-3; a weak D match, TRBD1 (5 bases). The CDR3 covers 15 residues. V was cut by 0 bases and J by 4 bases, with 11 bases left in between. Germline values: CDR1 SGHRS, CDR2 YFSETQ. CDR3 nucleotides: TGCGCCAGCAGCTTGGGACAGACCAAAGGAAACACCATATATTTT. Translated: CASSLGQTKGNTIYF.

This clonotype showed up many times. The CDR3 here is CASSLGWTGGIGGYTF. The CDR3 nucleotides are TGTGCCAGCAGCTTAGGATGGACAGGTGGGATCGGCGGCTACACCTTC. The chain has TRBV7-9 and TRBJ1-2, with 7 bases lining up with TRBD1. The ends lost 1 base at V and 8 bases at J; junction bases unmatched: 13. Germline CDR1 is SEHNR and CDR2 is FQNEAQ (reference sequence). CDR3 size: 16 residues.